Listed below are T cell receptor beta chains from one sample, sequenced in a study of blood T cell repertoires in COVID-19. Clones were sequenced by immunoSEQ multiplex PCR, and TCRdb holds only the in-frame ones, with some missing. The data contain roughly 300,000 clones, roughly nine tenths of them seen just once; the ten biggest clones take up 1.5% to 2%. Sequences were obtained from peripheral blood. Receptor source: a woman aged 30 to 39 with COVID-19, enrolled during active disease. Each CDR3 is given with its conserved first and last residue. Clone size appears in some rows only: once, few, many, or a class for an expanded clone.

V	size	CDR3
TRBV2	few	CASSGGQIGYGYTF
TRBV3-1/TRBV3-2	.	CASRLNGNNEQFF
TRBV10-3	.	CAISGAEDSPLHF
TRBV11-3	.	CASSLGVAGEPYNEQFF
TRBV6-6	.	CASTNHGQGREKLFF
TRBV6-5	.	CASSKTLSGGGGYTF
TRBV7-9	once	CASGGGTDTQYF
TRBV9	.	CASTDPTPGQGYTF
TRBV18	.	CASSEREGQAGFF
TRBV7-8	once	CASSKTESETQYF
TRBV19	once	CASSIDGTYGYTF
TRBV7-9	.	CASSLLQENSPLHF
TRBV5-1	.	CASSRTAMNTEAFF
TRBV28	once	CASQKGRGQETQYF
TRBV7-2	.	CASSLVGSRGNTEAFF
TRBV6-1	.	CASSVRDRGFQTEAFF
TRBV6-1	.	CASSEASEAFF
TRBV2	.	CASGSGETQYF
TRBV19	.	CASRPAGSYGYTF
TRBV4-1	.	CASSQPGQRNTEAFF
TRBV25-1	.	CASSDYGYTF
TRBV5-8	.	CASTIRQGATEAFF
TRBV12-3/TRBV12-4	.	CASSLQGEAFF
TRBV14	.	CASSRPGVVREKLFF
TRBV6-6	.	CATQRLADRTGELFF
TRBV12-3/TRBV12-4	.	CASSFQGNQPQHF
TRBV14	.	CASSLGNRGQAGELFF
TRBV5-1	.	CASSFTGGNTEAFF
TRBV4-3	once	CASSQGTEAFF
TRBV15	.	CATRRDSISGYTF
TRBV24-1	.	CATSDATGFYNQPQHF
TRBV5-6	.	CASSPQGRVWYGYTF
TRBV5-1	.	CASGSGRSSYNEQFF
TRBV6-1	once	CASSEFLQGPGTDTQYF
TRBV11-2	.	CASSITTGQNEQFF
TRBV10-3	.	CAITPEAYNEQFF
TRBV5-3	.	CARSWGQGVGQPQHF
TRBV3-1/TRBV3-2	.	CASSPLGGHGEKLFF
TRBV4-1	.	CASSQEPGAVDTEAFF
TRBV10-3	.	CAISETGMNTEAFF
TRBV4-3	.	CASSQEVGALGGYTF
TRBV12-3/TRBV12-4	once	CASSFSGNGYTF
TRBV4-1	.	CASSQPLRGGGEGYTF
TRBV4-1	.	CASSQASGTSLYNEQFF
TRBV5-1	.	CASSGTSLFYNEQFF
TRBV5-4	.	CASSITGSTGELFF
TRBV3-1/TRBV3-2	.	CASSQDRAKTGYDFEKLFF
TRBV29-1	once	CSAQQGLRDEQYF
TRBV9	.	CASSVGGRGWDEQYF
TRBV5-6	.	CASSSLRGEPFRNIQYF
TRBV28	.	CASRKQGKWFEKLFF
TRBV19	.	CASSNPGATNQPQHF
TRBV20-1	.	CSARYVRGYTF